A single sample gave rise to the 9 T cell receptor beta chains below, sequenced in a study of T-cell reconstitution after alpha-beta-depleted transplantation in children. Unique molecular identifiers were used to barcode this TCRbeta library. MiXCR, run by TCRdb on the PCR reads, gives a single entry per CDR3 protein. The sample lists hundreds of thousands of distinct CDR3 sequences; about a tenth were seen once. This specimen consisted of PBMCs, obtained before TCRalphabeta/CD19-depleted stem cell transplant. These receptors came from a child in the first two years of life with acute myeloid leukemia, due to receive a stem cell transplant.

This clonotype has at least ten counts. J is TRBJ2-2 and V is TRBV11-2, with 7 bases matching TRBD1. Germline assignment: CDR1 SGHAT and CDR2 FQNNGV. The CDR3 is 14 residues long. V dropped 7 bases and J dropped 4; count of bases not matched to a gene: 6. The CDR3 DNA sequence: TGTGCCAGCACTACAGGGGTGGTCACCGGGGAGCTGTTTTTT. Its protein product is CASTTGVVTGELFF. Using reference TRBV11-2 and TRBJ2-2 for the parts outside the CDR3, the full variable domain is EAGVAQSPRYKIIEKRQSVAFWCNPISGHATLYWYQQILGQGPKLLIQFQNNGVVDDSQLPKDRFSAERLKGVDSTLKIQPAKLEDSAVYLCASTTGVVTGELFFGEGSRLTVL.

This clonotype has a count of ten or more. V gene TRBV25-1 combines with J gene TRBJ2-6; 7 bases line up with TRBD1. The CDR3 length is 15 residues. With 7 bases clipped from V and 1 base from J, the junction kept 4 bases outside the gene matches. Per the germline V gene, CDR1 is MGHDK and CDR2 is SYGVNS. The CDR3 coding sequence is TGTGCCAGCAACAGGGGAGAGTCTGGGGCCAACGTCCTGACTTTC. Protein: CASNRGESGANVLTF.

This clonotype was counted only a few times. J is TRBJ1-4 and V is TRBV4-3, with 7 bases lining up with TRBD1. The ends lost 1 base at V and 3 bases at J; junction bases unmatched: 5. Per germline, CDR1 LGHNA and CDR2 YSLEER. The CDR3 runs to 16 residues. CDR3 residues: CASSQGAGTANEKLFF. For the CDR3, the DNA is TGCGCCAGCAGCCAAGGAGCCGGGACAGCTAATGAAAAACTGTTTTTT.

There are many counts of this clonotype. The chain combines TRBV11-2 with TRBJ2-5, with D unresolved. Germline V CDR1 and CDR2: SGHAT, FQNNGV. The length of the CDR3 is 14 residues. Between the trimmed V and J ends, which lost 2 bases and 2 bases, there was a span of 9 bases. In DNA form, the CDR3 reads TGTGCCAGCAGCTTATTTGCGGCGCAAGAGACCCAGTACTTC. Amino acid sequence: CASSLFAAQETQYF.

This clonotype has at least ten counts. This chain uses TRBV29-1 with TRBJ1-3; unclear D gene. V was shortened by 3 bases and J by 0 bases, with 9 bases between the two germline ends. Germline-derived CDR1 and CDR2 are SQVTM and ANQGSEA. CDR3 length: 14 residues. The CDR3 here is CSVDGGHSGNTIYF. CDR3 DNA: TGCAGCGTTGACGGCGGGCACTCTGGAAACACCATATATTTT.

This clonotype came up many times. V gene TRBV7-6 combines with J gene TRBJ2-2; either TRBD1 or TRBD2 may fit D (5 bases each). Looked up from germline, CDR1 is SGHVS and CDR2 is FNYEAQ. Trimming pared 3 bases from V and 6 bases from J, leaving 14 bases between. This CDR3 has 15 residues. The CDR3: CASSFGRRGAGELFF. CDR3 sequence (DNA): TGTGCCAGCAGCTTCGGGCGGCGAGGGGCCGGGGAGCTGTTTTTT.

This clonotype was observed at least ten times. V is TRBV6-2 or TRBV6-3 and J is TRBJ1-1; tentatively, D is TRBD1 (5 bases). CDR3 size: 14 residues. Trimming left V 0 bases short and J 1 base short, with 6 bases between. In germline, CDR1 is MNHEY, CDR2 SVGEGT. As DNA, the CDR3 is TGTGCCAGCAGTTACTCGGGGGGGAACACTGAAGCTTTCTTT. Translated, it gives CASSYSGGNTEAFF.

This clonotype was counted at least ten times. The genes are TRBV3-1 and TRBJ1-3; D is perhaps TRBD1 (6 bases). Germline V CDR1 and CDR2: LGHDT, YNNKEL (reference sequence). The CDR3 runs 14 residues. V lost 4 bases and J 4 bases, leaving 11 bases between the germline ends. The CDR3 bases are TGTGCCAGCAGCCGCTCCGGGACAGGAAACACCATATATTTT. This gives the protein CASSRSGTGNTIYF.

This clonotype has a count of ten or more. V gene TRBV5-1 combines with J gene TRBJ1-4; 10 nucleotides align to TRBD1. V lost 4 bases to trimming and J lost 6 bases; unmatched junction nucleotides: 6. Germline CDR1 and CDR2: SGHRS and YFSETQ. This CDR3 spans 15 amino acids. CDR3 sequence reads: CASSLGTGDYEKLFF. The CDR3 DNA reads TGCGCCAGCAGCCTAGGGACAGGGGATTATGAAAAACTGTTTTTT.